Presented here are 14 T cell receptor beta chains from one specimen sequenced in a study of T cell changes during pregnancy in multiple sclerosis. Only in-frame clones appear in the TCRdb table, and some are missing; sequencing was by immunoSEQ multiplex PCR. Of around 60,000 clones in the sample, about 90% were seen once. The sample was CD4+ T cells from peripheral blood mononuclear cells, taken after pregnancy. The receptor source for this set is a female donor in good health, enrolled as a control in a pregnancy study.

V gene TRBV9 combines with J gene TRBJ1-6; a possible D gene is TRBD1 (5 bases). The CDR3 covers 16 residues. Deletions cut 3 bases from V and 0 bases from J, with 10 bases between. Looked up from germline, CDR1 is SGDLS and CDR2 is YYNGEE. The DNA for the CDR3 is TGTGCCAGCAGCGGGGGGGGGAGCTCCTATAATTCACCCCTCCACTTT. As protein: CASSGGGSSYNSPLHF.

The rearrangement uses TRBV7-8 and TRBJ2-7, with 7 bases fitting TRBD2. This CDR3 has 15 residues. The V gene's germline CDR1 is SGHVS and CDR2 FQNEAQ. J gave up 3 bases and V 2 bases, and 7 bases lay outside the gene matches. CDR3 protein: CASSLYRGENYEQYF. CDR3 nucleotide sequence: TGTGCCAGCAGCTTATACCGGGGGGAGAACTACGAGCAGTACTTC. The full variable domain, completed using reference TRBV7-8 and TRBJ2-7, is GAGVSQSPRYKVAKRGQDVALRCDPISGHVSLFWYQQALGQGPEFLTYFQNEAQLDKSGLPSDRFFAERPEGSVSTLKIQRTQQEDSAVYLCASSLYRGENYEQYFGPGTRLTVT.

The chain couples TRBV18 to TRBJ1-4, with D possibly matching TRBD1 (6 bases). V lost 1 base, J lost 5 bases, and 8 bases lay in between. The CDR3 covers 14 residues. Per germline, CDR1 KGHSH and CDR2 LQKENI. The CDR3 DNA reads as TGTGCCAGCTCACCACGGGACACAAATGAAAAACTGTTTTTT. This encodes CASSPRDTNEKLFF.

This chain connects TRBV4-2 to TRBJ2-3; TRBD2 matches 7 bases. The CDR3 covers 17 residues. Per germline, CDR1 LGHNA and CDR2 YNFKEQ. J was trimmed by 7 bases and V by 0 bases; bases with no gene match: 13. The CDR3, as DNA: TGTGCCAGCAGCCAAGAGATCGCTAGCGGTCCTAGGCATACGCAGTATTTT. Translating it yields CASSQEIASGPRHTQYF.

The V gene is TRBV10-3, the J gene TRBJ2-7, with D possibly TRBD2 on 5 matching bases. CDR3 size: 14 residues. The V and J ends lost 7 bases and 0 bases respectively, with 13 bases between them. Per the germline V gene, CDR1 is ENHRY and CDR2 is SYGVKD. The CDR3 region is CAIKRERSSYEQYF. The CDR3 DNA is TGTGCCATCAAAAGGGAGCGGAGCTCCTACGAGCAGTACTTC.

J is TRBJ1-2 and V is TRBV5-6, with D perhaps matching TRBD1 (5 bases). Germline lookup yields CDR1 SGHDT and CDR2 YYEEEE. The CDR3 is made up of 15 amino acids. Trimming pared 0 bases from V and 1 base from J, leaving 10 bases between. CDR3 sequence: CASSLEGRGNYGYTF. In nucleotides, the CDR3 is TGTGCCAGCAGCTTGGAGGGGAGGGGTAACTATGGCTACACCTTC.

This clone has a single count. The chain combines TRBV27 with TRBJ1-2, with D hard to call. The CDR3 runs to 17 residues. Trimming stripped 1 base from V and 3 bases from J, with 18 bases between. Germline CDR1 reads MNHEY; CDR2 reads SMNVEV (reference sequence). CDR3 bases: TGTGCCAGCAGTTTATTCGGAGGCGGAGACTATTACTATGGCTACACCTTC. Amino acid sequence: CASSLFGGGDYYYGYTF.

V gene TRBV30 combines with J gene TRBJ1-1, with 7 bases matching TRBD1. CDR1 is GTSNPN and CDR2 is SVGIG in the germline V gene (reference sequence). V lost 2 bases, J lost 3 bases, and 9 bases stayed unmatched. The CDR3 is made up of 15 amino acids. CDR3 amino acids: CAWSLPRGAYTEAFF. In nucleotides, the CDR3 is TGTGCCTGGAGTCTCCCCAGGGGGGCCTACACTGAAGCTTTCTTT.

The J gene is TRBJ2-1, the V gene TRBV5-1, with D unresolved. The CDR3 length is 16 residues. V dropped 4 bases and J dropped 0 bases, with 14 bases sitting between them. Germline V gene lookup returns CDR1 SGHRS and CDR2 YFSETQ. CDR3 sequence: CASSTRYPVSYNEQFF. CDR3 DNA: TGCGCCAGCAGCACGAGATATCCTGTCTCCTACAATGAGCAGTTCTTC.

This clone was counted a single time. The chain joins TRBV7-9 to TRBJ2-7; the D gene is possibly TRBD2 (6 bases). The V gene lost 1 base and the J gene lost 5 bases, with 12 bases spanning the gap. The CDR3 sequence is 14 residues long. The V gene's germline CDR1 is SEHNR and CDR2 FQNEAQ (reference sequence). CDR3 loop: CASSLVPGSHEQYF. CDR3 coding DNA: TGTGCCAGCAGCTTAGTCCCCGGGAGCCACGAGCAGTACTTC.

V and J are TRBV30 and TRBJ1-3; unclear D gene. V was shortened by 2 bases and J by 3 bases, with 8 bases between the two germline ends. The CDR3 totals 13 residues. The germline V gene encodes CDR1 GTSNPN and CDR2 SVGIG (reference sequence). The CDR3 is CAWSLGFGNTIYF. The CDR3 DNA reads as TGTGCCTGGAGTCTAGGTTTTGGAAACACCATATATTTT.

This clone was seen a single time. This chain links TRBV19 with TRBJ2-2, with D unresolved. Trimming stripped 0 bases from V and 4 bases from J, with 12 bases between. Germline lookup yields CDR1 LNHDA and CDR2 SQIVND (reference sequence). The CDR3 length is 16 residues. The CDR3 reads CASSIDRRDTTGELFF. DNA of the CDR3: TGTGCCAGTAGTATAGATAGGCGAGACACCACCGGGGAGCTGTTTTTT. Full variable domain (outside the CDR3, taken from reference TRBV19 and TRBJ2-2): DGGITQSPKYLFRKEGQNVTLSCEQNLNHDAMYWYRQDPGQGLRLIYYSQIVNDFQKGDIAEGYSVSREKKESFPLTVTSAQKNPTAFYLCASSIDRRDTTGELFFGEGSRLTVL.

This chain links TRBV28 with TRBJ1-1; D is uncertain. Trimming shortened V by 6 bases and J by 2 bases, and 16 bases separated the two germline ends. The CDR3 length is 15 residues. Germline loops: CDR1 MDHEN, CDR2 SYDVKM. In nucleotides, the CDR3 is TGTGCCAGCAGGCTAGACCTGAACGGAAACACTGAAGCTTTCTTT. Its translation is CASRLDLNGNTEAFF.

CDR3 bases: TGTGCCAGCAGCAACGCGGGGGGCGATACGCAGTATTTT. Protein: CASSNAGGDTQYF. The chain is built from TRBV5-4 and TRBJ2-3; TRBD2 aligns across 8 bases. The CDR3 is 13 amino acids. Germline values: CDR1 SGHNT, CDR2 YYREEE (reference sequence). Unmatched junction bases numbered 4, after V lost 4 bases and J lost 6 bases.